This T cell receptor (beta chain) is from a study of regulatory T cells in long-lasting Graves disease. There are a few counts of this clonotype. Time point of the sample: newly diagnosed GD, antithyroid drugs for less than 3 months. Generation of the TCR library employed RNA extracted from PBMCs. An endocrinology department in Xi'an, China, recruited the patients. The CDR3 extends over 15 amino acids. The V gene's germline CDR1 is LNHDA and CDR2 SQIVND (reference sequence). The V segment lost 3 bases and the J segment 1 base; nucleotides outside the gene matches: 0. With iRepertoire HTBI primers and Arm-PCR of CDR3 regions, TCR beta libraries were built. MiXCR, applied by TCRdb to the multiplex PCR reads, yields one record per CDR3 protein. The sample records 400,000 to 450,000 distinct CDR3 sequences, around 14% being singletons. This sample was also put to use in a study of T cells in Graves' hyperthyroidism and ophthalmopathy. From that paper: With the HTBI primer set, the TCR CDR3 went through a first round of RT-PCR.

The chain has TRBV19 and TRBJ2-5; 12 positions match TRBD2. This clonotype was sampled from a woman aged 30 to 39 with Graves disease. The material was peripheral blood mononuclear cells (PBMCs), obtained at new diagnosis, from a patient treated with antithyroid drugs. CDR3 DNA: TGTGCCAGTAGTATGGGACTAGCGGGCCAAGAGACCCAGTACTTC. It translates to CASSMGLAGQETQYF.